A single sample gave rise to the 31 T cell receptor beta chains below, sequenced in a study of shared clonotypes between healthy human individuals. The repertoire was sequenced with immunoSEQ multiplex PCR; TCRdb's copy has only in-frame clones and lacks some. Of a few million clones in the sample, 92% were seen once. Sequencing was done on a sample of naive CD4+ T cells from PBMCs. The subset here: CD45RA+ positively selected. The receptors were gathered from a man aged 18 to 30 in good health. Some clones in this sample may be carry-over from other donors' samples.

The CDR3 nucleotides read TGCGCCAGCAGCTTGGTGGTGGGAGAAGGAGACAATGAGCAGTTCTTC. Its protein is CASSLVVGEGDNEQFF. This chain links TRBV5-1 with TRBJ2-1; tentative D call: TRBD2 (5 bases). Germline V lookup: CDR1 SGHRS, CDR2 YFSETQ. The CDR3 sequence is 16 residues long. Trimming stripped 0 bases from V and 5 bases from J, with 15 bases between.

This rearrangement joins TRBV19 to TRBJ2-3; 14 bases line up with TRBD2. The germline V gene encodes CDR1 LNHDA and CDR2 SQIVND (reference sequence). The CDR3 is 15 amino acids. Trimming removed 3 bases from V and 6 bases from J; junction bases left unmatched: 2. As DNA, the CDR3 is TGTGCCAGTAGTATGGGACTAGCGGGAGAGGATACGCAGTATTTT. Its protein product is CASSMGLAGEDTQYF.

This clone appeared a single time. J is TRBJ2-1 and V is TRBV5-1; D tentatively fits TRBD1 or TRBD2 (5 bases each). Trimming pared 3 bases from V and 6 bases from J, leaving 16 bases between. The germline V gene has CDR1 SGHRS and CDR2 YFSETQ. The CDR3 loop spans 15 amino acids. The CDR3 DNA is TGCGCCAGCAGCTGGGGGTTCGGCGAACGCAATGAGCAGTTCTTC. Its translation is CASSWGFGERNEQFF.

This clone was detected once. The V gene is TRBV28, the J gene TRBJ1-5, with 7 bases matching TRBD1. Looked up from germline, CDR1 is MDHEN and CDR2 is SYDVKM. This CDR3 contains 15 residues. J gave up 1 base and V 6 bases, and 6 bases lay outside the gene matches. The CDR3 is CASRPTGASNQPQHF. For the CDR3, the DNA is TGTGCCAGCAGACCCACAGGGGCCAGCAATCAGCCCCAGCATTTT.

The chain uses TRBV7-3 and TRBJ1-3, with TRBD1 as a possible D gene (6 bases). The CDR3 consists of 16 residues. The germline V and J ends were trimmed by 5 bases and 3 bases, with 17 bases remaining between them. The germline gives CDR1 SGHTA, CDR2 FQGTGA. The CDR3 loop reads CASSPGGGTGGNTIYF. In DNA, the CDR3 is TGTGCCAGCAGCCCAGGAGGGGGGACGGGTGGAAACACCATATATTTT.

Worth noting for this clone: Other DNA sequences in the sample encode the same CDR3. The chain carries TRBV19 and TRBJ1-2; TRBD1 aligns across 7 bases. CDR3 length: 15 residues. Germline V gene sequence: CDR1 LNHDA, CDR2 SQIVND (reference sequence). Trimming at V came to 5 bases and at J to 2 bases, leaving 8 bases not matched to a gene. CDR3 sequence: CASSPRQGPNYGYTF. The DNA of the CDR3 is TGTGCCAGTAGTCCACGACAGGGCCCCAACTATGGCTACACCTTC. The full variable domain, its missing parts supplied by reference TRBV19 and TRBJ1-2, is DGGITQSPKYLFRKEGQNVTLSCEQNLNHDAMYWYRQDPGQGLRLIYYSQIVNDFQKGDIAEGYSVSREKKESFPLTVTSAQKNPTAFYLCASSPRQGPNYGYTFGSGTRLTVV.

The CDR3 sequence is CASSIGLGGYNEQFF. CDR3 sequence (DNA): TGTGCCAGTAGTATAGGCCTAGGGGGTTACAATGAGCAGTTCTTC. V usage is TRBV19 and J usage is TRBJ2-1; possible D gene TRBD1, 6 bases. Deletions cut 1 base from V and 4 bases from J, with 11 bases between. The CDR3 is made up of 15 amino acids. Germline CDR1 reads LNHDA; CDR2 reads SQIVND (reference sequence).

V is TRBV19 and J is TRBJ2-7; the D is unclear. V was pared by 2 bases and J by 7 bases, with 15 bases between. Germline V gene lookup returns CDR1 LNHDA and CDR2 SQIVND (reference sequence). The CDR3 has 14 residues. DNA for the CDR3: TGTGCCAGTAGTATAAACAAGAGGTGGGGTGAGCAGTACTTC. It translates to CASSINKRWGEQYF.

The J gene is TRBJ2-5, the V gene TRBV9; the match to TRBD1 covers 10 bases. The V and J ends lost 6 bases and 2 bases, in that order; junction bases with no gene match: 7. CDR3 size: 15 residues. CDR1 is SGDLS, CDR2 YYNGEE, per germline. The CDR3 loop is CASTVGQGYQETQYF. CDR3 DNA: TGTGCCAGCACCGTGGGACAGGGGTATCAAGAGACCCAGTACTTC.

The V and J genes are TRBV6-5 and TRBJ2-1; no clear D. The CDR3 has 15 residues. Germline values: CDR1 MNHEY, CDR2 SVGAGI. Trimming took 3 bases from V and 7 from J, leaving 16 bases between them. The CDR3 here is CASSYEILPSNEQFF. As DNA, the CDR3 is TGTGCCAGCAGTTATGAGATTCTCCCAAGTAATGAGCAGTTCTTC.

This rearrangement joins TRBV7-8 to TRBJ1-1; the D is unclear. Trimming pared 2 bases from V and 1 base from J, leaving 11 bases between. In germline, CDR1 is SGHVS, CDR2 FQNEAQ. CDR3 length: 15 residues. Written as DNA, the CDR3 is TGTGCCAGCAGCTTACTCTTGGCGGCGAACACTGAAGCTTTCTTT. Its protein product is CASSLLLAANTEAFF. The whole variable domain, filled in from reference TRBV7-8 and TRBJ1-1, reads GAGVSQSPRYKVAKRGQDVALRCDPISGHVSLFWYQQALGQGPEFLTYFQNEAQLDKSGLPSDRFFAERPEGSVSTLKIQRTQQEDSAVYLCASSLLLAANTEAFFGQGTRLTVV.

The chain's CDR3 is CASSTGTQLYGYTF. The CDR3 nucleotides read TGCGCCAGCAGCACGGGGACACAACTCTATGGCTACACCTTC. The chain has TRBV5-1 and TRBJ1-2; maybe TRBD1 (6 bases). CDR1 is SGHRS, CDR2 YFSETQ, per germline. The V end was cut by 4 bases, the J end by 4 bases, with 14 bases between. The CDR3 loop spans 14 amino acids.

The J gene is TRBJ2-1, the V gene TRBV9; TRBD2 matches 9 bases. The CDR3 spans 14 residues. Germline trimming cut 0 bases from V and 8 bases from J; bases unmatched to any gene: 3. Per the germline V gene, CDR1 is SGDLS and CDR2 is YYNGEE. CDR3 nucleotides: TGTGCCAGCAGCGTAGTTAGCGGGAGCTATGAGCAGTTCTTC. The encoded protein is CASSVVSGSYEQFF.

The genes are TRBV7-2 and TRBJ2-5; 14 positions agree with TRBD2. There are 18 residues in the CDR3. Per the germline V gene, CDR1 is SGHTA and CDR2 is FQGNSA. V dropped 1 base and J dropped 7; count of bases not matched to a gene: 11. The CDR3: CASSLGGTSGGGRGTQYF. The CDR3 DNA is TGTGCCAGCAGCTTAGGAGGGACTAGCGGGGGAGGACGGGGGACCCAGTACTTC.

The V gene is TRBV6-6, the J gene TRBJ2-1, with D perhaps TRBD1 (8 bases). The germline V gene has CDR1 MNHNY and CDR2 SVGAGI (reference sequence). V lost 6 bases, J lost 3 bases, and 18 bases lay in between. This CDR3 is 16 amino acids long. The CDR3: CASSPNRGGLYNEQFF. The DNA for the CDR3 is TGTGCCAGCAGCCCAAACAGGGGGGGACTCTACAATGAGCAGTTCTTC.

This chain links TRBV11-2 with TRBJ1-1; tentative D call: TRBD1 (6 bases). CDR3 length equals 16 residues. Germline CDR1 is SGHAT and CDR2 is FQNNGV. The V end lost 2 bases, the J end lost 8 bases, and 21 bases lay between the germline ends. The CDR3, as DNA: TGTGCCAGCAGCTTAACCCAAGGCGGGGGCTTATCGGAAGCTTTCTTT. Protein: CASSLTQGGGLSEAFF.

This clone showed up just once. This rearrangement joins TRBV7-8 to TRBJ1-5; D not resolved. CDR3 length: 14 amino acids. With 2 bases removed from V and 5 bases from J, the gap between germline ends came to 10 bases. The germline V gene encodes CDR1 SGHVS and CDR2 FQNEAQ. The DNA of the CDR3 is TGTGCCAGCAGCTTATCAGGCGGATATCAGCCCCAGCATTTT. The encoded protein is CASSLSGGYQPQHF.

This clone has only one observation. Other DNA sequences of this sample code for an identical CDR3. The gene calls are TRBV28 and TRBJ2-7, with TRBD1 matching 7 bases. The V and J ends lost 3 bases and 4 bases, in that order; junction bases with no gene match: 3. CDR3 length equals 13 residues. CDR1 and CDR2 from the germline V gene are MDHEN and SYDVKM. Here the CDR3 reads CASSLGQSYEQYF. The CDR3 nucleotides read TGTGCCAGCAGTTTGGGACAGAGTTACGAGCAGTACTTC.

This clone was observed once. This chain joins TRBV28 and TRBJ2-2; 7 bases match TRBD1. The CDR3 runs to 15 residues. Germline V gene lookup returns CDR1 MDHEN and CDR2 SYDVKM. Unmatched junction bases numbered 7, after V lost 1 base and J lost 8 bases. Here the CDR3 DNA reads TGTGCCAGCAGTTTATCATCCTACAGGGGTGGGGAGCTGTTTTTT. Its protein is CASSLSSYRGGELFF.

The rearrangement links TRBV6-6 to TRBJ1-2, with TRBD1 identical over 7 bases. Trimming at V came to 6 bases and at J to 3 bases, leaving 10 bases not matched to a gene. The CDR3 loop spans 15 amino acids. CDR1 is MNHNY and CDR2 is SVGAGI in the germline V gene (reference sequence). The CDR3 loop is CASSPTTGRHYGYTF. CDR3 bases: TGTGCCAGCAGCCCAACGACAGGGAGGCACTATGGCTACACCTTC.

The CDR3 here is CASSQEIGRGQYF. The DNA for the CDR3 is TGCGCCAGCAGCCAAGAAATAGGGAGGGGTCAGTACTTC. The chain combines TRBV4-3 with TRBJ2-4; 7 nucleotides align to TRBD2. The CDR3 has 13 residues. The germline CDR1 and CDR2 sequences are LGHNA and YSLEER. Trimming cost V 0 bases and J 12 bases; bases outside gene matches: 5.

This clone was recorded only once. This chain joins TRBV11-2 and TRBJ2-5, with D possibly matching TRBD1 (6 bases). The CDR3 contains 15 residues. Trimming stripped 5 bases from V and 1 base from J, with 14 bases between. The germline V gene has CDR1 SGHAT and CDR2 FQNNGV. As DNA, the CDR3 is TGTGCCAGCAGCACGACAGGTCGGCGCCAAGAGACCCAGTACTTC. It codes for CASSTTGRRQETQYF.

This chain joins TRBV10-2 and TRBJ2-3; 9 positions match TRBD2. Unmatched junction bases numbered 8, after V lost 1 base and J lost 6 bases. CDR1 and CDR2 from the germline V gene are WSHSY and SAAADI. This CDR3 is 16 amino acids long. In nucleotides, the CDR3 is TGCGCCAGCAGTGAGTTATTAGCGGGAGCATCTGATACGCAGTATTTT. Translation gives CASSELLAGASDTQYF.

J is TRBJ1-5 and V is TRBV28; weak D call: TRBD1 (6 bases). This CDR3 is 15 amino acids long. The V gene lost 5 bases and the J gene lost 4 bases, with 15 bases spanning the gap. Germline V gene data show CDR1 as MDHEN and CDR2 as SYDVKM. The DNA of the CDR3 is TGTGCCAGCAGTAGGGGGGTCAGAAAGAATCAGCCCCAGCATTTT. It codes for CASSRGVRKNQPQHF.

The CDR3 loop reads CASGDRHSGNTIYF. In nucleotides, the CDR3 is TGCGCCAGCGGGGACAGGCACTCTGGAAACACCATATATTTT. V usage is TRBV5-1 and J usage is TRBJ1-3; 8 bases match TRBD1. The V and J ends lost 7 bases and 0 bases, in that order; junction bases with no gene match: 3. The CDR3 totals 14 residues. The germline V gene encodes CDR1 SGHRS and CDR2 YFSETQ.

The chain is built from TRBV21-1 and TRBJ2-7; the table gives TRBD1 as D, unverified against the DNA. TRBV21-1 is flagged as a pseudogene. The CDR3 contains 19 residues. CDR3: CASSSQRGPCGRSSYEQYF. CDR3 in DNA: TGTGCCAGCAGCTCTCAAAGGGGGCCTTGCGGCAGGAGCTCCTACGAGCAGTACTTC.

The chain is built from TRBV6-5 and TRBJ1-4, with a possible D match to TRBD1 (5 bases). Germline V lookup: CDR1 MNHEY, CDR2 SVGAGI. Trimming pared 4 bases from V and 7 bases from J, leaving 13 bases between. The CDR3 is 14 amino acids. CDR3 bases: TGTGCCAGCAGTTCGAGTCCTAGGGGTGAAAAACTGTTTTTT. Encoded protein: CASSSSPRGEKLFF.

The chain carries TRBV6-5 and TRBJ2-1, with no clear D. The germline V and J ends were trimmed by 2 bases and 5 bases, with 7 bases remaining between them. The CDR3 covers 13 residues. CDR1 and CDR2 (germline): MNHEY, SVGAGI. The CDR3 DNA follows: TGTGCCAGCAGTTACGGCCGACACAATGAGCAGTTCTTC. Encoded protein: CASSYGRHNEQFF.

The chain combines TRBV28 with TRBJ2-3; D might be TRBD2 (5 bases). The length of the CDR3 is 15 residues. Germline-derived CDR1 and CDR2 are MDHEN and SYDVKM. The ends were cut back, 5 bases at V and 6 bases at J, with 18 bases in the middle. For the CDR3, the DNA is TGTGCCAGCAGTCCCTTTGCCCGGGGATTGGATACGCAGTATTTT. Translated: CASSPFARGLDTQYF.

The rearrangement links TRBV29-1 to TRBJ1-1; unclear D gene. The V and J ends lost 3 bases and 4 bases respectively, with 15 bases between them. The length of the CDR3 is 14 residues. In germline, CDR1 is SQVTM, CDR2 ANQGSEA. The CDR3 DNA follows: TGCAGCGTTGATCGGTTGCTAGCCACCACTGAAGCTTTCTTT. As protein: CSVDRLLATTEAFF.

The chain couples TRBV5-5 to TRBJ1-3; no firm D call. Between the trimmed V and J ends, which lost 1 base and 5 bases, there was a span of 7 bases. This CDR3 comprises 13 residues. Germline V gives CDR1 SGHKS, CDR2 YYEKEE (reference sequence). CDR3 residues: CASSLNSRNTIYF. CDR3 bases: TGTGCCAGCAGCTTGAACAGCCGAAACACCATATATTTT.